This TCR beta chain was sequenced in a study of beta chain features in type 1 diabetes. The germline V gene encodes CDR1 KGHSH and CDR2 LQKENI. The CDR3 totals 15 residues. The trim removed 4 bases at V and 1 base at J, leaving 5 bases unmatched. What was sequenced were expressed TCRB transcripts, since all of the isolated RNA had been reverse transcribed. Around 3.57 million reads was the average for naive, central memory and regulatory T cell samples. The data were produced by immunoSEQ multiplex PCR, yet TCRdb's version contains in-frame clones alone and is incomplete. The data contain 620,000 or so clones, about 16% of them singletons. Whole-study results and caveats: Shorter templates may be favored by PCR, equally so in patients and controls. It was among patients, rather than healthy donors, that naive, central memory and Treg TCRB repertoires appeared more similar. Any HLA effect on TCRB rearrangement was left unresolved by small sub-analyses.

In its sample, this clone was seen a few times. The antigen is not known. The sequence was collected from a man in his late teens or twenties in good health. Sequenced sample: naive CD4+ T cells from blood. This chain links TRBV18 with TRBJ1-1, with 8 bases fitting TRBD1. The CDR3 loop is CASSLSGQENTEAFF. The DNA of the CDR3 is TGTGCCAGCTCACTTTCGGGACAGGAGAACACTGAAGCTTTCTTT. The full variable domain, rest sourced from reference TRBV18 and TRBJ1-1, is NAGVMQNPRHLVRRRGQEARLRCSPMKGHSHVYWYRQLPEEGLKFMVYLQKENIIDESGMPKERFSAEFPKEGPSILRIQQVVRGDSAAYFCASSLSGQENTEAFFGQGTRLTVV.